Each of the 30 T cell receptor beta chains below was sequenced from the same sample in a study of identical twins. From the 5' RACE reads, TCRdb called clonotypes with MiXCR, one entry per CDR3 protein. The repertoire has 500,000 or so distinct CDR3 sequences, roughly 21% of them found once; the top ten carry around 0.9%. These records were also assigned to another study, of T cells expressing NK-cell markers.

Sequencing used CD4+ T cells sorted from blood. The receptors stem from a woman younger than 30 in good health.

This clonotype was counted between two and nine times. The chain couples TRBV6-5 to TRBJ2-7; D is perhaps TRBD2 (5 bases). The CDR3 runs 14 residues. CDR1 and CDR2 from the germline V gene are MNHEY and SVGAGI. V dropped 0 bases and J dropped 1 base, with 7 bases sitting between them. CDR3 in amino acids: CASSYSRASYEQYF. The CDR3 nucleotides read TGTGCCAGCAGTTACTCGAGGGCGTCCTACGAGCAGTACTTC.

In this sample, this clonotype turned up a few times. The rearrangement uses TRBV4-1 and TRBJ2-1; D gene uncertain. This CDR3 spans 13 amino acids. Per the germline V gene, CDR1 is MGHRA and CDR2 is YSYEKL. Trimming took 1 base from V and 8 from J, leaving 9 bases between them. CDR3 amino acids: CASSQGPLYEQFF. For the CDR3, the DNA is TGCGCCAGCAGCCAAGGCCCCTTGTATGAGCAGTTCTTC.

This chain links TRBV12-3 or TRBV12-4 with TRBJ1-5; D may be TRBD1 (6 bases). The CDR3 extends over 14 amino acids. The V end was cut by 3 bases, the J end by 5 bases, with 11 bases between. The DNA for the CDR3 is TGTGCCAGCAGTTTCAGGGGTGGGGATCAGCCCCAGCATTTT. It specifies CASSFRGGDQPQHF.

This clonotype was recorded at least ten times. The rearrangement joins TRBV5-1 to TRBJ2-3; no reliable D call. This CDR3 spans 14 amino acids. The germline V gene encodes CDR1 SGHRS and CDR2 YFSETQ. V lost 0 bases, J lost 2 bases, and 7 bases lay in between. DNA for the CDR3: TGCGCCAGCAGCTTGGACGGCGACACAGATACGCAGTATTTT. This translates into CASSLDGDTDTQYF.

The sample holds a few counts of this clonotype. The chain employs TRBV28 and TRBJ2-3; tentatively, D is TRBD2 (6 bases). The CDR3 has 16 amino acids. Trimming shortened V by 4 bases and J by 12 bases, and 26 bases separated the two germline ends. The germline gives CDR1 MDHEN, CDR2 SYDVKM. The CDR3 loop reads CASSSPRDSSPFRQYF. CDR3 in DNA: TGTGCCAGCAGTTCTCCACGGGACTCCAGCCCTTTCCGACAGTATTTT.

This clonotype was seen more than once but under ten times. The V gene is TRBV20-1, the J gene TRBJ2-5; no clear D gene. CDR3 size: 11 residues. V was clipped by 4 bases and J by 2 bases, with 5 bases between them. Per the germline V gene, CDR1 is DFQATT and CDR2 is SNEGSKA (reference sequence). The CDR3 nucleotides read TGCAGTGCTAAACTTCAAGAGACCCAGTACTTC. Translating it yields CSAKLQETQYF.

This chain links TRBV7-2 with TRBJ1-4; D uncertain. CDR3 length: 13 residues. The germline V gene encodes CDR1 SGHTA and CDR2 FQGNSA. The chain's CDR3 is CASGRSAFEKLFF. DNA of the CDR3: TGTGCGTCGGGTAGGAGTGCCTTCGAAAAACTGTTTTTT.

This clonotype was picked up a small number of times. This sequence joins TRBV6-1 and TRBJ1-5; 8 bases map to TRBD1. The germline gives CDR1 MNHNS, CDR2 SASEGT. Trimming took 7 bases from V and 0 from J; bases not matched to a gene: 11. This CDR3 spans 17 amino acids. CDR3 in amino acids: CASTPFGQGYSNQPQHF. DNA of the CDR3: TGTGCCAGCACTCCATTCGGACAGGGTTATAGCAATCAGCCCCAGCATTTT.

The genes are TRBV5-1 and TRBJ1-1; 12 bases are shared with TRBD1. The CDR3 has 17 residues. CDR1 is SGHRS, CDR2 YFSETQ, per germline. J gave up 2 bases and V 3 bases, and 8 bases lay outside the gene matches. The CDR3 reads CASSSGTGGRVNTEAFF. The DNA of the CDR3 is TGCGCCAGCAGCTCCGGGACAGGGGGCAGAGTAAACACTGAAGCTTTCTTT.

The chain joins TRBV12-3 or TRBV12-4 to TRBJ2-2; D gene uncertain. This CDR3 comprises 14 residues. V shed 2 bases and J shed 0 bases, with 4 bases lying between them. Written as DNA, the CDR3 is TGTGCCAGCAGTTTACGCGCGAACACCGGGGAGCTGTTTTTT. Protein product: CASSLRANTGELFF.

This clonotype turned up a few times. The V gene is TRBV5-1, the J gene TRBJ2-1; 7 bases map to TRBD1. This CDR3 spans 15 amino acids. The V gene's germline CDR1 is SGHRS and CDR2 YFSETQ. With V trimmed by 0 bases and J by 4 bases, 4 bases remained unmatched. The CDR3 spells CASSLAGTAYNEQFF. The CDR3 bases are TGCGCCAGCAGCTTGGCCGGGACAGCTTACAATGAGCAGTTCTTC.

This clonotype has a handful of counts. This chain connects TRBV10-3 to TRBJ2-7, with 10 positions matching TRBD2. In germline, CDR1 is ENHRY, CDR2 SYGVKD. Trimming cost V 6 bases and J 6 bases; bases outside gene matches: 8. The CDR3 has 14 residues. The CDR3 reads CAIRPIAGGGEQYF. DNA for the CDR3: TGTGCCATCAGGCCCATAGCGGGGGGCGGCGAGCAGTACTTC.

This clonotype has more than one count but fewer than ten. This sequence joins TRBV18 and TRBJ1-5; 8 bases map to TRBD1. With 8 bases clipped from V and 7 bases from J, the junction kept 7 bases outside the gene matches. The germline V gene has CDR1 KGHSH and CDR2 LQKENI. The CDR3 runs 13 residues. CDR3 coding DNA: TGTGCCAGCGAGCAAACAGGGGGGCAGCCCCAGCATTTT. Protein sequence: CASEQTGGQPQHF.

This chain connects TRBV6-2 or TRBV6-3 to TRBJ2-3; D call uncertain. The CDR3 is 14 amino acids. V dropped 1 base and J dropped 2 bases, with 7 bases sitting between them. Germline values: CDR1 MNHEY, CDR2 SVGEGT. For the CDR3, the DNA is TGTGCCAGCAGTTACTATCTGTTCACAGATACGCAGTATTTT. It codes for CASSYYLFTDTQYF.

V usage is TRBV4-3 and J usage is TRBJ1-2; 10 bases are a match to TRBD1. Germline trimming cut 4 bases from V and 7 bases from J; bases unmatched to any gene: 6. This CDR3 region has 14 residues. The germline CDR1 and CDR2 sequences are LGHNA and YSLEER. In DNA form, the CDR3 reads TGCGCCAGCAGCCGCCGGACAGGGGGTAGTGGCTACACCTTC. It specifies CASSRRTGGSGYTF.

This clonotype has a handful of counts. This chain connects TRBV3-1 to TRBJ1-1; possibly TRBD1 for D (5 bases). This CDR3 comprises 14 residues. The germline V gene has CDR1 LGHDT and CDR2 YNNKEL (reference sequence). Trimming shortened V by 3 bases and J by 9 bases, and 17 bases separated the two germline ends. CDR3 sequence reads: CASSHGQGASQAFF. CDR3 bases: TGTGCCAGCAGCCACGGACAAGGGGCATCCCAAGCTTTCTTT.

The CDR3 nucleotides read TGTGCCAGCAGCGTAACCGGGTTTGGGCGAGAGCAGTACTTC. This translates into CASSVTGFGREQYF. The chain is built from TRBV9 and TRBJ2-7, with D uncertain. Germline V gene sequence: CDR1 SGDLS, CDR2 YYNGEE. The CDR3 totals 14 residues. The V and J ends lost 1 base and 7 bases respectively, with 15 bases between them.

This clonotype has only one observation. The junction and the germline gene differ at one end; a read error may be behind it. CDR3 loop: CASSPQQGSGEQYF. CDR3 coding DNA: TGTGCTAGCAGCCCCCAACAGGGGTCGGGCGAGCAGTACTTC. The chain has TRBV7-7 and TRBJ2-7; the match to TRBD1 covers 7 bases. CDR1 and CDR2 from the germline V gene are SSHAT and FNYEAQ (reference sequence). The CDR3 runs to 14 residues.

This clonotype was observed once. The chain recombines TRBV6-1 with TRBJ1-6; 8 bases agree with TRBD1. The V gene's germline CDR1 is MNHNS and CDR2 SASEGT. Trimming cost V 7 bases and J 4 bases; bases outside gene matches: 6. The CDR3 sequence is 15 residues long. The CDR3 DNA sequence: TGTGCCAGCAAACCCCAGGGGGCATATAATTCACCCCTCCACTTT. This codes for CASKPQGAYNSPLHF.

This clonotype was seen a handful of times. The chain uses TRBV27 and TRBJ2-2, with TRBD2 matching over 9 bases. The V and J ends lost 5 bases and 5 bases, in that order; junction bases with no gene match: 12. CDR1 and CDR2 from the germline V gene are MNHEY and SMNVEV (reference sequence). The CDR3 spans 17 residues. CDR3 sequence: CASSPFLGGRDTGELFF. The CDR3 coding sequence is TGTGCCAGCAGTCCCTTTCTCGGCGGGAGGGATACCGGGGAGCTGTTTTTT.

The chain carries TRBV7-3 and TRBJ2-2, with D unresolved. With 6 bases removed from V and 2 bases from J, the gap between germline ends came to 10 bases. CDR1 is SGHTA and CDR2 is FQGTGA in the germline V gene. The CDR3 is made up of 14 amino acids. The CDR3 region is CASRAHYNTGELFF. The CDR3 DNA reads as TGTGCCAGCAGAGCTCACTACAACACCGGGGAGCTGTTTTTT.

The chain combines TRBV20-1 with TRBJ2-7; no definite D call. Trimming stripped 2 bases from V and 2 bases from J, with 1 base between. Germline CDR1 is DFQATT and CDR2 is SNEGSKA (reference sequence). The CDR3 is made up of 10 amino acids. DNA for the CDR3: TGCAGTGCTAGACCCTACGAGCAGTACTTC. Translating it yields CSARPYEQYF.

The V and J genes are TRBV12-3 or TRBV12-4 and TRBJ2-3; D perhaps matches TRBD1 (6 bases). The CDR3 covers 15 residues. The ends were cut back, 5 bases at V and 2 bases at J, with 14 bases in the middle. CDR3 sequence: CASSGTGSTTDTQYF. CDR3 in DNA: TGTGCCAGCAGTGGCACAGGGTCCACCACAGATACGCAGTATTTT.

The chain combines TRBV7-8 with TRBJ2-3; perhaps TRBD2 as D (6 bases). V lost 3 bases, J lost 1 base, and 11 bases lay in between. Looked up from germline, CDR1 is SGHVS and CDR2 is FQNEAQ. This CDR3 is 15 amino acids long. The CDR3 reads CASSFKRVGTDTQYF. The CDR3 DNA reads as TGTGCCAGCAGCTTTAAGCGGGTGGGCACAGATACGCAGTATTTT.

V and J are TRBV19 and TRBJ2-1; 8 bases agree with TRBD1. J lost 4 bases, V lost 6 bases, and 11 bases had no gene match. CDR1 LNHDA and CDR2 SQIVND come from the germline V gene (reference sequence). This CDR3 has 16 residues. The CDR3 protein is CASRPLFGTGYNEQFF. The CDR3 DNA is TGTGCCAGTAGGCCCCTGTTTGGGACAGGATACAATGAGCAGTTCTTC.

This clonotype appeared a few times. The chain links TRBV5-1 to TRBJ1-3; no definite D call. Per the germline V gene, CDR1 is SGHRS and CDR2 is YFSETQ. CDR3 size: 17 residues. The V gene lost 0 bases and the J gene lost 2 bases, with 15 bases spanning the gap. CDR3 residues: CASSLATSGGTGNTIYF. Written as DNA, the CDR3 is TGCGCCAGCAGCTTGGCTACCTCCGGTGGTACTGGAAACACCATATATTTT.

This clonotype was seen at least ten times. The chain carries TRBV7-9 and TRBJ2-7, with D possibly matching TRBD2 (5 bases). The CDR3 is 13 amino acids. Deletions cut 6 bases from V and 1 base from J, with 10 bases between. Germline V gene data show CDR1 as SEHNR and CDR2 as FQNEAQ (reference sequence). CDR3 protein: CASSSGGSYEQYF. CDR3 DNA: TGTGCCAGCAGTTCCGGCGGGTCCTACGAGCAGTACTTC. Full variable domain (rest looked up from reference TRBV7-9 and TRBJ2-7): DTGVSQNPRHKITKRGQNVTFRCDPISEHNRLYWYRQTLGQGPEFLTYFQNEAQLEKSRLLSDRFSAERPKGSFSTLEIQRTEQGDSAMYLCASSSGGSYEQYFGPGTRLTVT.

In its sample, this clonotype was seen many times. The genes are TRBV29-1 and TRBJ2-7; D uncertain. Per germline, CDR1 SQVTM and CDR2 ANQGSEA. CDR3 length equals 12 residues. The germline V and J ends were trimmed by 4 bases and 3 bases, with 10 bases remaining between them. The CDR3 DNA reads as TGCAGCGTTGCGGCGGTTTACTACGAGCAGTACTTC. Translated, it gives CSVAAVYYEQYF.

This clonotype was observed a few times. A junction end diverges from the germline sequence, so it may reflect a read error. The rearrangement joins TRBV20-1 to TRBJ1-3, with 9 bases aligning to TRBD1. CDR3 length: 12 amino acids. Germline CDR1 reads DFQATT; CDR2 reads SNEGSKA (reference sequence). The CDR3 region has the DNA TGCAGTGCTAGAGATCGGCCGGGACAGGGCGTTTTT. This codes for CSARDRPGQGVF.

V and J are TRBV30 and TRBJ2-1, with no clear D. Trimming shortened V by 3 bases and J by 5 bases, and 5 bases separated the two germline ends. Germline assignment: CDR1 GTSNPN and CDR2 SVGIG (reference sequence). The CDR3 spans 11 residues. CDR3 coding DNA: TGTGCCTGGAGCGGAAACAATGAGCAGTTCTTC. Translated, it gives CAWSGNNEQFF.